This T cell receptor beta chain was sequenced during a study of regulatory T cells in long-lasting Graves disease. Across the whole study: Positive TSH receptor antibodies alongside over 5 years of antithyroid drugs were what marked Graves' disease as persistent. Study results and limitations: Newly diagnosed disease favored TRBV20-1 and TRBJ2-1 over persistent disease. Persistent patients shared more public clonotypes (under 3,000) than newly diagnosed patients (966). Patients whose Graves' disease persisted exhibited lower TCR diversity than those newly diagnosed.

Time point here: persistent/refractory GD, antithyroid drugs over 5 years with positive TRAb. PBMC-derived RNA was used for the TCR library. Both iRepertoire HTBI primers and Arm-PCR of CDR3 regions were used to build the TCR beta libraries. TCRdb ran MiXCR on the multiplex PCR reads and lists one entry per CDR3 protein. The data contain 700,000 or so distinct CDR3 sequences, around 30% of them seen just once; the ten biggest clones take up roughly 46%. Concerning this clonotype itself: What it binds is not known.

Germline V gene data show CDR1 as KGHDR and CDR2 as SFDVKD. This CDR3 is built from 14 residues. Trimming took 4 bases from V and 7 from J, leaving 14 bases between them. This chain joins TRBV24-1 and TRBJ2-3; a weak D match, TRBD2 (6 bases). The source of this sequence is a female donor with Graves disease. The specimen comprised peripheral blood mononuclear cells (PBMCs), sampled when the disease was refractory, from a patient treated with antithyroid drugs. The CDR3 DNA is TGTGCCACCAGTGACTTAACTAGCCCACATACGCAGTATTTT. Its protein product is CATSDLTSPHTQYF.